The 9 T cell receptor beta chains reported below all come from one sample, sequenced in a study of blood T cell repertoires in COVID-19. Method: immunoSEQ multiplex PCR; TCRdb's copy keeps in-frame clones and lacks some. This sample has some 78,000 clones; 87% occur once, and the top ten carry approximately 4.9%. Sequenced sample: peripheral blood. Receptor source: a woman older than 75 with active or convalescent COVID-19.

The gene calls are TRBV28 and TRBJ2-7; TRBD1 is a possible D gene (7 bases). V shed 7 bases and J shed 2 bases, with 12 bases lying between them. From germline, CDR1 is MDHEN and CDR2 SYDVKM. The CDR3 totals 13 residues. This CDR3 reads CASTRRGAYEQYF. CDR3 DNA: TGTGCCAGCACCCGCAGGGGGGCCTACGAGCAGTACTTC.

The chain recombines TRBV7-2 with TRBJ1-2; TRBD1 matches at 7 bases. CDR1 SGHTA and CDR2 FQGNSA come from the germline V gene. The CDR3 runs to 13 residues. Trimming at V came to 4 bases and at J to 6 bases, leaving 5 bases not matched to a gene. The CDR3 sequence is CASSYSGQNGYTF. In DNA, the CDR3 is TGTGCCAGCAGCTATTCGGGACAGAATGGCTACACCTTC.

The chain couples TRBV24-1 to TRBJ2-1; the match to TRBD2 covers 8 bases. Germline V gene data show CDR1 as KGHDR and CDR2 as SFDVKD. This CDR3 has 17 residues. With 2 bases clipped from V and 0 bases from J, the junction kept 5 bases outside the gene matches. The CDR3 bases are TGTGCCACCAGTGATTCTAGCGGGCTGAGCTCCTACAATGAGCAGTTCTTC. Translated: CATSDSSGLSSYNEQFF.

This chain joins TRBV3-1 (or the pseudogene TRBV3-2) and TRBJ2-2, with 10 bases matching TRBD2. The CDR3 is 19 residues long. Germline V gene lookup returns CDR1 LGHDT and CDR2 YNNKEL (reference sequence). V was pared by 8 bases and J by 3 bases, with 18 bases of the junction left unmatched. The CDR3 nucleotides are TGTGCCAGCTCTTTCGTGATAGCGGGGGGCCCGCGGGACACCGGGGAGCTGTTTTTT. It encodes CASSFVIAGGPRDTGELFF.

The chain links TRBV3-1 (or the pseudogene TRBV3-2) to TRBJ2-2, with 8 bases aligning to TRBD2. Germline values: CDR1 LGHDT, CDR2 YNNKEL (reference sequence). Trimming at V came to 5 bases and at J to 1 base, leaving 3 bases not matched to a gene. The CDR3 spans 15 residues. CDR3 coding DNA: TGTGCCAGCAGCAACCTAGCGGGGAACACCGGGGAGCTGTTTTTT. This codes for CASSNLAGNTGELFF.

The chain recombines TRBV6-5 with TRBJ2-1; 7 bases are a match to TRBD1. V was clipped by 4 bases and J by 9 bases; unmatched bases: 15. This CDR3 region has 16 residues. Germline CDR1 reads MNHEY; CDR2 reads SVGAGI. In DNA, the CDR3 is TGTGCCAGCAGTTTTTCCAGGACAGGTGGGCATGGTGAGCAGTTCTTC. It encodes CASSFSRTGGHGEQFF.

The chain links TRBV18 to TRBJ1-3; no clear D gene. Per germline, CDR1 KGHSH and CDR2 LQKENI. The germline V and J ends were trimmed by 1 base and 0 bases, with 10 bases remaining between them. CDR3 length: 16 residues. CDR3 amino acids: CASSPLESSSGNTIYF. In DNA, the CDR3 is TGTGCCAGCTCACCACTTGAGTCTTCCTCTGGAAACACCATATATTTT.

This rearrangement joins TRBV3-1 (or the pseudogene TRBV3-2) to TRBJ2-1; maybe TRBD1 (6 bases). CDR3 length: 14 residues. Trimming stripped 4 bases from V and 13 bases from J, with 20 bases between. The germline V gene encodes CDR1 LGHDT and CDR2 YNNKEL (reference sequence). The CDR3 DNA follows: TGTGCCAGCAGCCTTAAAGGGGGTTCGCCTAACCAGTTCTTC. This translates into CASSLKGGSPNQFF.

This clone was observed once. V gene TRBV7-3 combines with J gene TRBJ1-2, with 9 bases matching TRBD1. V shed 0 bases, J shed 7 bases, and the junction held 3 bases outside the gene matches. Germline CDR1 reads SGHTA; CDR2 reads FQGTGA. The CDR3 covers 14 residues. The CDR3 here is CASSLTGDRVGYTF. CDR3 coding DNA: TGTGCCAGCAGCTTAACGGGGGACAGGGTTGGCTACACCTTC.